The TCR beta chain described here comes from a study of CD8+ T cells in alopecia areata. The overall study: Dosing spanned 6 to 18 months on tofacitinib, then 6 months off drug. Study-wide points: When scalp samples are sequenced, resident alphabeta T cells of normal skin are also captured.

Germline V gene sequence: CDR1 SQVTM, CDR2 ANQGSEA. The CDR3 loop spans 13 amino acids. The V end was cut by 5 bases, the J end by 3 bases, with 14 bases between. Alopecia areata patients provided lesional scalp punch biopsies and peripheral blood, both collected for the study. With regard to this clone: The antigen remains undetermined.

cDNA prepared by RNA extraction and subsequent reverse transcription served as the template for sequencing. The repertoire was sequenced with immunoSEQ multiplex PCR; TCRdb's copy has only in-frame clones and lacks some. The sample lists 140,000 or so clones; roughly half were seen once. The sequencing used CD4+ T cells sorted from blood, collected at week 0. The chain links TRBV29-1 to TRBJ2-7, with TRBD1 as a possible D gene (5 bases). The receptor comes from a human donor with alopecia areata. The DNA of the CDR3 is TGCAGCGTTTCTACCGCAGGGAACTACGAGCAGTACTTC. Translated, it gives CSVSTAGNYEQYF.